This T cell receptor beta chain was retrieved from a study of breast tumors, draining lymph nodes, adjacent tissues (TCRdb year 2016). Broadly, across the study: The study compared TCR beta repertoires across tumor, adjacent nontumor tissue and axillary lymph nodes from breast cancer patients. The study was designed to assess the relationships and possible T-cell exchange between tumor, surrounding tissue and draining lymph node repertoires in human breast cancer.

The lymph node samples were taken from the axillary draining lymph nodes of breast cancer patients. General conclusions and limits of the study: The conclusion that tumor T cells originate in lymph nodes was presented as consistent with a hypothesis rather than as directly demonstrated. Tumor T-cell repertoires showed less diversity than lymph node repertoires and more diversity than nontumor tissue repertoires, and tumor T-cell repertoires showed preferential V and J gene usage. The similarity between tumor and nontumor tissue repertoires was significantly greater in luminal-like breast cancer than in basal-like breast cancer. The data were considered consistent with the idea that most tumor T cells come from the lymph node and then expand in tumor tissue.

This clonotype was seen a handful of times. What this receptor recognizes is not known. No much larger clone is present one base from it, and per-base qualities are unavailable. Sequencing used an Illumina HiSeq 2000. TCR beta chain libraries were generated through multiplex PCR amplification. The amplified TCR beta chain products were analyzed by high-throughput sequencing. The raw public data were reprocessed by TCRdb itself: fastp quality trimming at Q25, MiXCR clonotype calling, in-frame beta chains only. Rows are combined by CDR3 protein, so each entry shows the most common genes and DNA. This sample holds about 130,000 distinct CDR3 sequences; just under 20% were observed only once. The top ten clonotypes cover more than 3% of the sample. The TCR was taken from a female donor with breast cancer. Some clones in this sample may be carry-over from other donors' samples. The sequenced sample was axillary lymph node tissue.

At the DNA level, the sequence is TGTGCCTCCCGTGACCGACAGAGGGCTGCGAGGGACACCGGGGAGCTGTTTTTT. It is translated as CASRDRQRAARDTGELFF. Recombination connected TRBV6-1 to TRBJ2-2; the D segment is perhaps TRBD1 or TRBD2, each sharing 5 matched bases. CDR3 length: 18 amino acids, cysteine to phenylalanine. Kept here is only the CDR3 DNA, which spans 54 bases and is read in frame from base 1. V loses 11 bases, J loses 3 bases, and the germline ends lie 28 bases apart. CDR1 MNHNS and CDR2 SASEGT were looked up in the germline V gene.